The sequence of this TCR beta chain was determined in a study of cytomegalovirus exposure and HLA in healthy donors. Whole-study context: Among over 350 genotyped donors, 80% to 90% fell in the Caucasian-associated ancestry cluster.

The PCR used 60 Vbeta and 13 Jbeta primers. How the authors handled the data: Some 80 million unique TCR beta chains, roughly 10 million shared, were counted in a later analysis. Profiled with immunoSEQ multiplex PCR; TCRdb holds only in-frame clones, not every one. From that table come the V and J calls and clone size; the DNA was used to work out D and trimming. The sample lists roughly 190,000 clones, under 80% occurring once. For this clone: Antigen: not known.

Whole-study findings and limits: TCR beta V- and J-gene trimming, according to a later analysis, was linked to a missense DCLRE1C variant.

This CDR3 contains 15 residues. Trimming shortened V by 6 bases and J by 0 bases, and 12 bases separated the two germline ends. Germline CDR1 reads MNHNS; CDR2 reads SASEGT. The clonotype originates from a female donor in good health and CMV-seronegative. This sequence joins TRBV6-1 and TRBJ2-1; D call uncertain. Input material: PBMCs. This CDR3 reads CASSQSRPSYNEQFF. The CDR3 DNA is TGTGCCAGCAGCCAGAGCAGGCCCTCCTACAATGAGCAGTTCTTC.